One sample yielded the 5 T cell receptor beta chains listed below, sequenced in a study of cytotoxic CD8 clonotypes in ibrutinib-treated CLL. Sequencing was performed with immunoSEQ multiplex PCR; in TCRdb, only in-frame clones are kept and a portion is missing. The sample lists 250,000 to 350,000 clones, approximately 76% occurring once. The material sequenced was PBMCs, taken at disease progression, from a patient treated with ibrutinib. The receptors stem from a human donor with chronic lymphocytic leukemia.

This sequence joins TRBV5-6 and TRBJ2-7; tentative D call: TRBD1 (6 bases). The CDR3 is 14 residues long. The germline V and J ends were trimmed by 3 bases and 6 bases, with 16 bases remaining between them. From germline, CDR1 is SGHDT and CDR2 YYEEEE. This CDR3 reads CASSSDATGTEQYF. CDR3 DNA: TGTGCCAGCAGCTCCGACGCTACAGGGACCGAGCAGTACTTC.

This clone showed up just a few times. V and J are TRBV11-2 and TRBJ2-3; 8 bases line up with TRBD1. CDR1 is SGHAT, CDR2 FQNNGV, per germline. V shed 5 bases, J shed 3 bases, and the junction held 7 bases outside the gene matches. The CDR3 is 15 residues long. In DNA, the CDR3 is TGTGCCAGCAGCATCACGGGACAGGTGACAGATACGCAGTATTTT. Protein sequence: CASSITGQVTDTQYF.

This chain connects TRBV6-1 to TRBJ1-2, with D unclear. The CDR3 sequence is 14 residues long. The V gene's germline CDR1 is MNHNS and CDR2 SASEGT. The ends were cut back, 3 bases at V and 6 bases at J, with 14 bases in the middle. The DNA of the CDR3 is TGTGCCAGCAGTGAGATTGGACGAGGAGATGGCTACACCTTC. Translated, it gives CASSEIGRGDGYTF.

The chain combines TRBV7-3 with TRBJ1-2; D call uncertain. Per germline, CDR1 SGHTA and CDR2 FQGTGA. Trimming took off 5 bases at V and 7 bases at J, with 14 bases between the two ends. The CDR3 contains 13 residues. CDR3 coding DNA: TGTGCCAGCAGCCCAGGATCGGGTGGTGGCTACACCTTC. Residues: CASSPGSGGGYTF.

This clone was recorded a few times. The chain combines TRBV9 with TRBJ2-4; the D is unclear. CDR1 and CDR2 (germline): SGDLS, YYNGEE. Trimming stripped 5 bases from V and 3 bases from J, with 3 bases between. CDR3 size: 11 residues. Here the CDR3 DNA reads TGTGCCAGCAGGCGCAAAAACATTCAGTACTTC. Translated: CASRRKNIQYF.